A selection of T cell receptor beta chains follows, all from one sample in a study of T cell repertoires in cytomegalovirus infection. TCRdb reprocessed the reads with MiXCR, giving one entry per CDR3 protein. The data contain nearly 700,000 distinct CDR3 sequences, around 32% of them singletons. These TCRs' antigens remain unknown. This specimen was cultured PBMCs, taken from culture after CMV antigen stimulation. The receptors shown here come from a human donor in good health (CMV status not recorded). Some clones in this sample may be carry-over from other donors' samples. Both conserved end residues are part of each CDR3. The order of the fields is V gene, clone size, D gene, J gene, CDR3 length, CDR3 protein. The D gene is left open where the match is weak. Clone size is not always given. Where it is, it says once, few, many or a class for expanded clones.

V: TRBV27; size: few; D: NA; J: TRBJ2-7; length: 13; CDR3: CASSLYQRAEQYF
V: TRBV7-9; size: many; D: TRBD2; J: TRBJ2-3; length: 14; CDR3: CASSSHLAGDTQYF
V: TRBV20-1; size: NA; D: NA; J: TRBJ2-3; length: 17; CDR3: CSARDPFREVSTDTQYF
V: TRBV7-2; size: NA; D: NA; J: TRBJ2-3; length: 13; CDR3: CASSLGYQDTQYF
V: TRBV7-2; size: many; D: NA; J: TRBJ2-1; length: 13; CDR3: CASSFNSYNEQFF
V: TRBV20-1; size: NA; D: NA; J: TRBJ1-5; length: 12; CDR3: CSASIGNQPQHF
V: TRBV11-2; size: few; D: NA; J: TRBJ1-1; length: 15; CDR3: CASSLVGSANTEAFF
V: TRBV7-8; size: once; D: NA; J: TRBJ2-6; length: 18; CDR3: CASSLAGLGAAGANVLTF
V: TRBV2; size: NA; D: NA; J: TRBJ2-5; length: 12; CDR3: CASNRHQETQYF
V: TRBV7-2; size: few; D: TRBD1; J: TRBJ1-3; length: 15; CDR3: CASSLWKGGLNTIYF
V: TRBV10-3; size: NA; D: NA; J: TRBJ2-2; length: 13; CDR3: CAISESDPGELFF
V: TRBV7-6; size: NA; D: NA; J: TRBJ1-1; length: 14; CDR3: CASSSMAGGTEAFF
V: TRBV12-3/TRBV12-4; size: NA; D: TRBD2; J: TRBJ2-3; length: 14; CDR3: CATSPGGNTDTQYF
V: TRBV5-6; size: few; D: NA; J: TRBJ2-7; length: 15; CDR3: CASNPNPGPGSEQYF
V: TRBV15; size: NA; D: NA; J: TRBJ2-5; length: 13; CDR3: CATSREVRETQYF
V: TRBV7-8; size: NA; D: NA; J: TRBJ1-2; length: 17; CDR3: CASSLYRLPGDRAGYTF
V: TRBV10-3; size: few; D: TRBD1; J: TRBJ2-5; length: 14; CDR3: CAISATGQGETQYF
V: TRBV7-2; size: many; D: NA; J: TRBJ1-2; length: 14; CDR3: CASSLPGRNYGYTF
V: TRBV4-1; size: NA; D: TRBD1; J: TRBJ1-5; length: 17; CDR3: CASSQEFTGQNYQPQHF
V: TRBV7-2; size: many; D: TRBD1; J: TRBJ2-5; length: 14; CDR3: CASSVGQGQETQYF
V: TRBV11-2; size: few; D: NA; J: TRBJ1-4; length: 16; CDR3: CASTPWRGRQNEKLFF
V: TRBV11-2; size: NA; D: NA; J: TRBJ2-3; length: 17; CDR3: CASSLAAWGRGTDTQYF
V: TRBV12-5; size: NA; D: NA; J: TRBJ1-5; length: 17; CDR3: CASGLGRDGESNQPQHF
V: TRBV11-2; size: NA; D: NA; J: TRBJ2-7; length: 12; CDR3: CASSLVGPEQYF
V: TRBV7-2; size: NA; D: TRBD2; J: TRBJ2-2; length: 16; CDR3: CASRTTLAGNTGELFF
V: TRBV7-8; size: once; D: NA; J: TRBJ2-6; length: 15; CDR3: CASSLKVGGANVLTF
V: TRBV6-5; size: few; D: NA; J: TRBJ2-7; length: 15; CDR3: CASRRWSTGVYEQYF
V: TRBV11-1; size: NA; D: NA; J: TRBJ1-1; length: 15; CDR3: CASSHRTVMNTEAFF